Shown below are 7 T cell receptor beta chains from a single sample sequenced in a study of shared clonotypes between healthy human individuals. Measured with immunoSEQ multiplex PCR; TCRdb has only the in-frame clones, and not every one. The table records 950,000 to 1,100,000 clones, 65% to 80% of them present only once. Sequences were obtained from memory CD4+ T cells sorted from blood. Subset described: CD45RA-negative fraction. The receptors were gathered from a young man in good health.

The CDR3 loop is CSGSSGTYEQYF. In nucleotides, the CDR3 is TGCAGCGGTTCTAGCGGAACCTACGAGCAGTACTTC. The gene calls are TRBV29-1 and TRBJ2-7; 7 bases align to TRBD2. CDR3 size: 12 residues. V trimming: 7 bases; J trimming: 2 bases; junction bases outside the gene matches: 5. Germline lookup yields CDR1 SQVTM and CDR2 ANQGSEA.

The rearrangement joins TRBV6-6 to TRBJ2-1; D perhaps matches TRBD2 (6 bases). Looked up from germline, CDR1 is MNHNY and CDR2 is SVGAGI (reference sequence). Trimming pared 10 bases from V and 9 bases from J, leaving 16 bases between. The CDR3 covers 12 residues. Here the CDR3 reads CATGTPRGEQFF. CDR3 in DNA: TGTGCCACCGGGACTCCTAGGGGTGAGCAGTTCTTC.

The CDR3: CASNTGTGGAGANVLTF. The CDR3 nucleotides read TGTGCCAGCAACACCGGGACAGGGGGCGCTGGGGCCAACGTCCTGACTTTC. The V and J genes are TRBV28 and TRBJ2-6; TRBD1 aligns across 12 bases. Germline V CDR1 and CDR2: MDHEN, SYDVKM. Trimming removed 7 bases from V and 2 bases from J; junction bases left unmatched: 6. The length of the CDR3 is 17 residues.

The V call is TRBV19, the J call TRBJ1-2; no reliable D call. The V gene's germline CDR1 is LNHDA and CDR2 SQIVND (reference sequence). CDR3 length: 15 amino acids. Trimming left V 3 bases short and J 4 bases short, with 15 bases between. This CDR3 reads CASSMPSSSRYGYTF. The CDR3 DNA follows: TGTGCCAGTAGTATGCCATCATCTTCCCGCTATGGCTACACCTTC. Using reference TRBV19 and TRBJ1-2 for the parts outside the CDR3, the full variable domain is DGGITQSPKYLFRKEGQNVTLSCEQNLNHDAMYWYRQDPGQGLRLIYYSQIVNDFQKGDIAEGYSVSREKKESFPLTVTSAQKNPTAFYLCASSMPSSSRYGYTFGSGTRLTVV.

This chain joins TRBV28 and TRBJ2-5; 7 nucleotides line up with TRBD1. Germline CDR1 is MDHEN and CDR2 is SYDVKM. The CDR3 covers 14 residues. J lost 2 bases, V lost 6 bases, and 6 bases had no gene match. The CDR3 nucleotides read TGTGCCAGCAGCCGGGGACAGACTCAAGAGACCCAGTACTTC. This encodes CASSRGQTQETQYF.

The rearrangement uses TRBV6-1 and TRBJ2-5; possibly TRBD2 for D (5 bases). Trimming cost V 2 bases and J 1 base, with 11 bases left between them. There are 15 residues in the CDR3. Germline V gene sequence: CDR1 MNHNS, CDR2 SASEGT. DNA of the CDR3: TGTGCCAGCAGTGAACGAGGGATGTCCCAAGAGACCCAGTACTTC. Its translation is CASSERGMSQETQYF.

The genes are TRBV10-3 and TRBJ2-6, with 10 bases fitting TRBD1. This CDR3 has 17 residues. The V and J ends lost 8 bases and 4 bases, in that order; junction bases with no gene match: 11. CDR1 is ENHRY and CDR2 is SYGVKD in the germline V gene. The chain's CDR3 is CAIGPGQGTLGANVLTF. In nucleotides, the CDR3 is TGTGCCATCGGACCGGGACAGGGGACGTTAGGGGCCAACGTCCTGACTTTC.